These 29 T cell receptor beta chains were sequenced from one sample in a study of blood T cell repertoires in COVID-19. Some clones are missing from TCRdb's copy, which holds only in-frame ones; the method was immunoSEQ multiplex PCR. Found here are about 400,000 clones, approximately 91% of them singletons; the top ten hold approximately 2.1%. The sequencing input was PBMCs or T cells enriched from blood (not recorded which). Receptors originate from a woman in her thirties or forties with acute COVID-19.

This chain joins TRBV7-8 and TRBJ2-7; 7 positions match TRBD1. The CDR3 runs to 15 residues. CDR1 and CDR2 (germline): SGHVS, FQNEAQ. V was clipped by 5 bases and J by 0 bases; unmatched bases: 7. The CDR3 bases are TGTGCCAGCAGCCCGATACAGGGGTCCTCCTACGAGCAGTACTTC. Encoded protein: CASSPIQGSSYEQYF.

The chain is built from TRBV21-1 and TRBJ1-4; the table names TRBD1, a call not compared with the DNA. TRBV21-1 is a recognized pseudogene. This CDR3 region has 15 residues. The CDR3 loop reads CASSIDHRENEKLFF. The CDR3 region has the DNA TGTGCCAGCAGCATTGATCACAGGGAGAATGAAAAACTGTTTTTT.

This chain connects TRBV21-1 to TRBJ2-5; the table names TRBD2, a call not compared with the DNA. TRBV21-1 is a pseudogene locus. The CDR3 totals 15 residues. CDR3 DNA: TGTGCCAGCAGCAAACCAGCGGGGCGACGGGAGACCCAGTACTTC. It is translated as CASSKPAGRRETQYF.

This sequence joins TRBV6-5 and TRBJ2-2; a possible D gene is TRBD2 (5 bases). This CDR3 is built from 15 residues. CDR1 is MNHEY and CDR2 is SVGAGI in the germline V gene. Trimming removed 0 bases from V and 15 bases from J, with 20 bases in between. CDR3: CASSYSKPQKGEVFF. CDR3 DNA: TGTGCCAGCAGTTACTCGAAACCCCAGAAGGGAGAGGTGTTTTTT.

The genes are TRBV5-1 and TRBJ2-5; 10 positions agree with TRBD2. Germline CDR1 reads SGHRS; CDR2 reads YFSETQ. This CDR3 has 16 residues. Losses at the gene ends were 3 bases for V and 0 bases for J; bases not matched to a gene: 5. CDR3 residues: CASSSLAGDDQETQYF. The CDR3 bases are TGCGCCAGCAGCTCGCTAGCGGGGGATGACCAAGAGACCCAGTACTTC.

This clone was seen more than once but under ten times. The chain carries TRBV6-5 and TRBJ1-1; 8 bases line up with TRBD1. Trimming removed 2 bases from V and 8 bases from J; junction bases left unmatched: 10. Germline assignment: CDR1 MNHEY and CDR2 SVGAGI. The length of the CDR3 is 15 residues. As DNA, the CDR3 is TGTGCCAGCAGTTACGCCGTCCCGGGACAGGTGGAAGCTTTCTTT. Its translation is CASSYAVPGQVEAFF.

This chain connects TRBV19 to TRBJ2-4; perhaps TRBD2 as D (6 bases). V lost 9 bases, J lost 0 bases, and 21 bases lay in between. This CDR3 contains 17 residues. CDR1 is LNHDA, CDR2 SQIVND, per germline (reference sequence). The CDR3 spells CASRDAGLKVAKNIQYF. Written as DNA, the CDR3 is TGTGCCAGCAGGGACGCGGGGTTAAAAGTAGCCAAAAACATTCAGTACTTC.

V and J are TRBV5-6 and TRBJ1-2; TRBD1 aligns across 10 bases. Germline V CDR1 and CDR2: SGHDT, YYEEEE. V shed 3 bases and J 8 bases; nucleotides not matched to a gene: 10. The CDR3 length is 15 residues. CDR3 protein: CASSSGAGQGFGYTF. As DNA, the CDR3 is TGTGCCAGCAGCTCTGGGGCGGGACAGGGGTTCGGCTACACCTTC.

V gene TRBV7-8 combines with J gene TRBJ1-1, with D unclear. Trimming left V 0 bases short and J 1 base short, with 9 bases between. The CDR3 is 15 amino acids. Germline V gene lookup returns CDR1 SGHVS and CDR2 FQNEAQ. The CDR3 sequence is CASSLARAENTEAFF. The CDR3 region has the DNA TGTGCCAGCAGCTTAGCGCGGGCAGAGAACACTGAAGCTTTCTTT.

This chain connects TRBV18 to TRBJ2-7; TRBD2 agrees at 12 bases. The CDR3 runs to 15 residues. Per the germline V gene, CDR1 is KGHSH and CDR2 is LQKENI. The junction had 4 bases not matched to a gene; V was cut back by 2 bases and J by 5 bases. This CDR3 reads CASSPNRLAGDEQYF. CDR3 coding DNA: TGTGCCAGCTCACCAAATCGACTAGCGGGGGACGAGCAGTACTTC.

This rearrangement joins TRBV6-5 to TRBJ1-5; 8 bases map to TRBD1. After removal of 7 bases from V and 2 bases from J, the junction contained 7 bases not matched to a gene. Germline loops: CDR1 MNHEY, CDR2 SVGAGI. The CDR3 extends over 15 amino acids. The CDR3 protein is CASNGQGSGNQPQHF. The CDR3 DNA follows: TGTGCCAGCAACGGACAGGGATCGGGCAATCAGCCCCAGCATTTT.

This clone was observed once. The gene calls are TRBV19 and TRBJ2-1; no definite D call. Looked up from germline, CDR1 is LNHDA and CDR2 is SQIVND (reference sequence). With 5 bases removed from V and 6 bases from J, the gap between germline ends came to 11 bases. The CDR3 covers 13 residues. CDR3 amino acids: CASSSPFSNEQFF. DNA of the CDR3: TGTGCCAGTAGTTCTCCCTTTAGCAATGAGCAGTTCTTC. Using reference TRBV19 and TRBJ2-1 for the parts outside the CDR3, the full variable domain is DGGITQSPKYLFRKEGQNVTLSCEQNLNHDAMYWYRQDPGQGLRLIYYSQIVNDFQKGDIAEGYSVSREKKESFPLTVTSAQKNPTAFYLCASSSPFSNEQFFGPGTRLTVL.

V and J are TRBV30 and TRBJ1-6; TRBD1 might be the D (5 bases). CDR1 GTSNPN and CDR2 SVGIG come from the germline V gene (reference sequence). The CDR3 totals 13 residues. The V gene lost 2 bases and the J gene lost 10 bases, with 12 bases spanning the gap. CDR3 region: CAWSRGFDSPLHF. In DNA, the CDR3 is TGTGCCTGGAGTCGGGGGTTTGACTCACCCCTCCACTTT.

To note about this clone: Other DNA sequences from this sample encode an identical CDR3 as well. For the CDR3, the DNA is TGTGCCAGCAGCCAAGTTCCGGGGGACTATGGCTACACCTTC. Translation gives CASSQVPGDYGYTF. V usage is TRBV3-1 (or the pseudogene TRBV3-2) and J usage is TRBJ1-2; tentatively, D is TRBD1 (5 bases). Germline V gene lookup returns CDR1 LGHDT and CDR2 YNNKEL (reference sequence). The CDR3 spans 14 residues. Trimming stripped 1 base from V and 3 bases from J, with 9 bases between.

The chain uses TRBV6-5 and TRBJ1-1; 8 nucleotides agree with TRBD1. With 5 bases clipped from V and 0 bases from J, the junction kept 5 bases outside the gene matches. Germline V gene sequence: CDR1 MNHEY, CDR2 SVGAGI. The CDR3 is 15 amino acids. The CDR3 reads CASSQTGALNTEAFF. CDR3 DNA: TGTGCCAGCAGTCAGACAGGGGCCTTGAACACTGAAGCTTTCTTT.

With respect to this clone: The identical CDR3 is also encoded by other nucleotide sequences in the sample. The chain links TRBV11-3 to TRBJ2-2; tentative D call: TRBD1 (5 bases). The CDR3 has 14 residues. Germline V gives CDR1 SGHNT, CDR2 YENEEA. V was clipped by 5 bases and J by 1 base, with 8 bases between them. The CDR3 loop reads CASSLTGNTGELFF. For the CDR3, the DNA is TGTGCCAGCAGCCTAACAGGGAACACCGGGGAGCTGTTTTTT. The full variable domain, its missing parts supplied by reference TRBV11-3 and TRBJ2-2, is EAGVVQSPRYKIIEKKQPVAFWCNPISGHNTLYWYLQNLGQGPELLIRYENEEAVDDSQLPKDRFSAERLKGVDSTLKIQPAELGDSAVYLCASSLTGNTGELFFGEGSRLTVL.

This chain connects TRBV2 to TRBJ1-4; a weak D match, TRBD1 (5 bases). V was trimmed by 6 bases and J by 0 bases, leaving 11 bases between them. CDR3 length equals 15 residues. Germline V CDR1 and CDR2: SNHLY, FYNNEI. The CDR3 spells CASSSGASTNEKLFF. Written as DNA, the CDR3 is TGTGCCAGCAGCAGCGGGGCCTCAACTAATGAAAAACTGTTTTTT.

The gene calls are TRBV4-2 and TRBJ2-1; 9 nucleotides align to TRBD2. The CDR3 length is 16 residues. The trim removed 0 bases at V and 7 bases at J, leaving 7 bases unmatched. Germline-derived CDR1 and CDR2 are LGHNA and YNFKEQ. The DNA of the CDR3 is TGTGCCAGCAGCCAAGAATGGCGGGGGGGCGTAAATGAGCAGTTCTTC. Protein product: CASSQEWRGGVNEQFF.

The gene calls are TRBV5-6 and TRBJ2-2; 10 bases align to TRBD1. This CDR3 has 16 amino acids. The V gene's germline CDR1 is SGHDT and CDR2 YYEEEE. The ends lost 2 bases at V and 8 bases at J; junction bases unmatched: 9. The DNA of the CDR3 is TGTGCCAGCAGCTTCCCGGGACAGGGGCGCTGGGGGGAGCTGTTTTTT. It yields the protein CASSFPGQGRWGELFF.

CDR3: CATSDFLGLAGGNTGELFF. CDR3 nucleotide sequence: TGTGCCACCAGTGATTTTTTGGGACTAGCGGGGGGTAACACCGGGGAGCTGTTTTTT. This chain links TRBV24-1 with TRBJ2-2, with 15 bases aligning to TRBD2. The length of the CDR3 is 19 residues. Germline values: CDR1 KGHDR, CDR2 SFDVKD. The V segment lost 1 base and the J segment 2 bases; nucleotides outside the gene matches: 4.

The chain links TRBV25-1 to TRBJ1-4, with TRBD1 matching over 7 bases. The junction had 3 bases not matched to a gene; V was cut back by 8 bases and J by 0 bases. The CDR3 covers 14 residues. Per the germline V gene, CDR1 is MGHDK and CDR2 is SYGVNS. The CDR3 DNA follows: TGTGCCAGCGGGGGGACAGCAACTAATGAAAAACTGTTTTTT. It translates to CASGGTATNEKLFF.

The V call is TRBV21-1, the J call TRBJ2-3; the table names TRBD2, a call not compared with the DNA. TRBV21-1 is a known pseudogene. The CDR3 has 15 residues. The CDR3, as DNA: TGTGCCAGCAGCAAAAGCGGCGGAATCACAGATACGCAGTATTTT. As protein: CASSKSGGITDTQYF.

As regards this clone: It is likely a read error, because the conserved phenylalanine at the end of the CDR3 is missing. The chain links TRBV5-6 to TRBJ1-2; 9 nucleotides match TRBD1. V dropped 4 bases and J dropped 4; count of bases not matched to a gene: 2. CDR1 and CDR2 (germline): SGHDT, YYEEEE. This CDR3 has 13 residues. The CDR3 here is CASSTTGGYGYTL. In DNA, the CDR3 is TGTGCCAGCAGCACGACAGGGGGCTATGGCTACACCCTC.

The rearrangement joins TRBV11-2 to TRBJ2-1; TRBD2 aligns across 14 bases. The junction had 3 bases not matched to a gene; V was cut back by 5 bases and J by 3 bases. Germline V CDR1 and CDR2: SGHAT, FQNNGV. This CDR3 comprises 16 residues. The CDR3 coding sequence is TGTGCCAGCAGCCGGACTAGCGGGGGGTTCTACAATGAGCAGTTCTTC. The encoded protein is CASSRTSGGFYNEQFF.

To note about this clone: At the DNA level, this CDR3 is encoded by other sequences in the same sample as well. This rearrangement joins TRBV7-9 to TRBJ2-1; 11 nucleotides agree with TRBD2. The germline V gene has CDR1 SEHNR and CDR2 FQNEAQ (reference sequence). The ends lost 2 bases at V and 3 bases at J; junction bases unmatched: 0. CDR3 length equals 15 residues. The CDR3 loop reads CASSLLAGGYNEQFF. CDR3 nucleotides: TGTGCCAGCAGCTTACTAGCGGGGGGCTACAATGAGCAGTTCTTC. The whole variable domain, filled in from reference TRBV7-9 and TRBJ2-1, reads DTGVSQNPRHKITKRGQNVTFRCDPISEHNRLYWYRQTLGQGPEFLTYFQNEAQLEKSRLLSDRFSAERPKGSFSTLEIQRTEQGDSAMYLCASSLLAGGYNEQFFGPGTRLTVL.

The chain couples TRBV7-2 to TRBJ2-5; 8 bases agree with TRBD1. Germline-derived CDR1 and CDR2 are SGHTA and FQGNSA. The CDR3 runs 15 residues. J gave up 5 bases and V 3 bases, and 8 bases lay outside the gene matches. The chain's CDR3 is CASSFQGARGETQYF. CDR3 DNA: TGTGCCAGCAGCTTTCAGGGGGCACGGGGGGAGACCCAGTACTTC.

This clone was seen just once. The J gene is TRBJ1-3, the V gene TRBV6-1; D gene ambiguous. Trimming took 0 bases from V and 1 from J, leaving 13 bases between them. The CDR3 runs 17 residues. The germline CDR1 and CDR2 sequences are MNHNS and SASEGT. CDR3 sequence (DNA): TGTGCCAGCAGTGAAGCTTTGGAGAGGTGGTCTGGAAACACCATATATTTT. Encoded protein: CASSEALERWSGNTIYF.

This chain uses TRBV19 with TRBJ2-7; 11 nucleotides agree with TRBD1. This CDR3 spans 14 amino acids. With 3 bases clipped from V and 3 bases from J, the junction kept 1 base outside the gene matches. Germline loops: CDR1 LNHDA, CDR2 SQIVND (reference sequence). The CDR3 DNA reads TGTGCCAGTAGTATCGGGACAGGGGGCTACGAGCAGTACTTC. Its protein is CASSIGTGGYEQYF.

This chain uses TRBV6-1 with TRBJ1-1, with 8 bases matching TRBD1. Germline CDR1 MNHNS, CDR2 SASEGT. This CDR3 has 18 amino acids. V shed 4 bases and J 4 bases; nucleotides not matched to a gene: 17. The DNA for the CDR3 is TGTGCCAGCAGTGGGTTTGCAGGGGGCGGGAATGGGCCCACTGAAGCTTTCTTT. This encodes CASSGFAGGGNGPTEAFF.